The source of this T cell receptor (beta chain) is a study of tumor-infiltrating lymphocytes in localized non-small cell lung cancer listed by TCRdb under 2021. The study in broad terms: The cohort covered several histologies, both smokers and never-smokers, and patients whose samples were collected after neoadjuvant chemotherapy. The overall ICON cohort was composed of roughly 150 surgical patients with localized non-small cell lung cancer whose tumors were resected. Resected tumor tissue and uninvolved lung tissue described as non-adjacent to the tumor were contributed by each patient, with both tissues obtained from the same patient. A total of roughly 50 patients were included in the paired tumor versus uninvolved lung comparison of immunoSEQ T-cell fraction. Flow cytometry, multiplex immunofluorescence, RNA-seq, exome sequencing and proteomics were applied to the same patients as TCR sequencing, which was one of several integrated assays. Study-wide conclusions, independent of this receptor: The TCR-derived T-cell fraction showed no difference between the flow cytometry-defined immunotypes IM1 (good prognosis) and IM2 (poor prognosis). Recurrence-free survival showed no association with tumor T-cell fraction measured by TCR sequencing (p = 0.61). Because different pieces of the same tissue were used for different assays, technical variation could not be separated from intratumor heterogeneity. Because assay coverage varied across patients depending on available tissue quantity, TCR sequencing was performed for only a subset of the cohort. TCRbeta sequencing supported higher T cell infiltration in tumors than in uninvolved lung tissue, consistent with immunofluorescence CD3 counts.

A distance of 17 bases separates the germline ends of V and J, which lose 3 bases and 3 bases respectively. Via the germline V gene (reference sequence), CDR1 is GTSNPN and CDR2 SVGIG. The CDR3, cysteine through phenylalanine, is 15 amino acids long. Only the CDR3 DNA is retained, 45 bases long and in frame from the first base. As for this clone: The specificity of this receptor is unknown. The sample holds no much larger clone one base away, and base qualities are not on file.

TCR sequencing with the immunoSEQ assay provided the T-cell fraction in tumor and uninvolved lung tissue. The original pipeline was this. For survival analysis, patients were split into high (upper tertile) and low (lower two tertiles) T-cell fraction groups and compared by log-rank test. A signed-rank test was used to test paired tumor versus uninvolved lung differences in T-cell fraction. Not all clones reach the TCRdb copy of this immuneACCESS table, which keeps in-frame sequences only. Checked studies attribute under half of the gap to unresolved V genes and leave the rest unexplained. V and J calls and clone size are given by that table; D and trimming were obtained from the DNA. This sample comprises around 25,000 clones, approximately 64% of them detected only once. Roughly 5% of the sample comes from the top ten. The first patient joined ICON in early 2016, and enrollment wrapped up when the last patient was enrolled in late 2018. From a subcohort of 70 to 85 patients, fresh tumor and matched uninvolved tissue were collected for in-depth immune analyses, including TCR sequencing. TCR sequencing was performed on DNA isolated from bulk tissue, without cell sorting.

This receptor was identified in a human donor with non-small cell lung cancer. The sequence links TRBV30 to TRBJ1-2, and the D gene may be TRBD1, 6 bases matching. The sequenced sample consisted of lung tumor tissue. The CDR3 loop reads CAWRSGQPGDYGYTF. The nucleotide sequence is TGTGCCTGGAGATCTGGACAGCCGGGGGACTATGGCTACACCTTC. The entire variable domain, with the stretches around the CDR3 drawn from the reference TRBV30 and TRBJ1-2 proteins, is SQTIHQWPATLVQPVGSPLSLECTVEGTSNPNLYWYRQAAGRGLQLLFYSVGIGQISSEVPQNLSASRPQDRQFILSSKKLLLSDSGFYLCAWRSGQPGDYGYTFGSGTRLTVV.